The 17 T cell receptor beta chains presented below share a single source sample, sequenced in a study of cytomegalovirus exposure and HLA in healthy donors. Vbeta (60) and Jbeta (13) primers were used in the PCR. Measured with immunoSEQ multiplex PCR; TCRdb has only the in-frame clones, and not every one. The data contain 95,000 to 120,000 clones, 82% of them singletons. Sequencing was performed on PBMCs. The receptors shown here come from a woman aged 18-30 years in good health and CMV-seronegative.

The rearrangement joins TRBV2 to TRBJ1-5, with 12 bases that match TRBD1. Germline CDR1 is SNHLY and CDR2 is FYNNEI. V trimming: 9 bases; J trimming: 7 bases; junction bases outside the gene matches: 4. The CDR3 contains 13 residues. CDR3: CARGQGADQPQHF. In nucleotides, the CDR3 is TGTGCCAGGGGACAGGGGGCGGACCAGCCCCAGCATTTT.

The chain employs TRBV2 and TRBJ1-4; 8 bases line up with TRBD1. Germline CDR1 is SNHLY and CDR2 is FYNNEI. The CDR3 consists of 16 residues. The V gene end was trimmed by 4 bases and the J gene end by 8 bases; junction bases not matched to a gene: 12. Here the CDR3 reads CASSGASGQGPEKLFF. As DNA, the CDR3 is TGTGCCAGCAGTGGGGCGTCAGGACAGGGCCCCGAAAAACTGTTTTTT.

This clone was seen a few times. V usage is TRBV10-3 and J usage is TRBJ1-1; perhaps TRBD1 as D (6 bases). V gave up 1 base and J gave up 1 base, with 13 bases separating them. This CDR3 spans 16 amino acids. CDR1 is ENHRY, CDR2 SYGVKD, per germline. CDR3 coding DNA: TGTGCCATCAGTGAGTACGGGGGGCTCAAGAACACTGAAGCTTTCTTT. Its translation: CAISEYGGLKNTEAFF.

The V and J genes are TRBV27 and TRBJ2-7; 7 positions match TRBD2. This CDR3 contains 14 residues. CDR1 and CDR2 from the germline V gene are MNHEY and SMNVEV (reference sequence). V shed 6 bases, J shed 1 base, and the junction held 6 bases outside the gene matches. In DNA form, the CDR3 reads TGTGCCAGCAGCAGGTCTAGCGGATCCTACGAGCAGTACTTC. Protein product: CASSRSSGSYEQYF.

The V and J genes are TRBV29-1 and TRBJ1-2; the match to TRBD1 covers 7 bases. CDR1 and CDR2 from the germline V gene are SQVTM and ANQGSEA. V shed 1 base and J 8 bases; nucleotides not matched to a gene: 10. The CDR3 length is 14 residues. The CDR3 loop is CSVEVLDRVEGYTF. CDR3 nucleotides: TGCAGCGTTGAAGTGTTAGACAGGGTGGAAGGCTACACCTTC.

The V gene is TRBV20-1, the J gene TRBJ2-1; D ambiguous. Germline V gene lookup returns CDR1 DFQATT and CDR2 SNEGSKA (reference sequence). V was shortened by 2 bases and J by 7 bases, with 6 bases between the two germline ends. This CDR3 spans 11 amino acids. The CDR3 is CSARLQNEQFF. CDR3 nucleotide sequence: TGCAGTGCTAGACTTCAGAATGAGCAGTTCTTC.

V gene TRBV2 combines with J gene TRBJ2-7; a weak D match, TRBD2 (5 bases). Germline-derived CDR1 and CDR2 are SNHLY and FYNNEI. The CDR3 has 12 amino acids. V lost 4 bases to trimming and J lost 6 bases, with 10 bases between them. CDR3 in DNA: TGTGCCAGCAGTGTAATGGGAGCCGAGCAGTACGTC. As protein: CASSVMGAEQYV.

The chain uses TRBV2 and TRBJ1-6; 9 bases align to TRBD1. Germline V gene lookup returns CDR1 SNHLY and CDR2 FYNNEI. V shed 6 bases, J shed 10 bases, and the junction held 10 bases outside the gene matches. The CDR3 length is 15 residues. The chain's CDR3 is CASRALGTGNSPLHF. The CDR3 DNA reads as TGTGCCAGCAGGGCTCTCGGGACAGGGAACTCACCCCTCCACTTT.

The chain carries TRBV6-5 and TRBJ1-4; the match to TRBD1 covers 10 bases. With 4 bases clipped from V and 10 bases from J, the junction kept 9 bases outside the gene matches. Germline V gene data show CDR1 as MNHEY and CDR2 as SVGAGI. The CDR3 spans 15 residues. CDR3 sequence reads: CASSFTRDRGRKLFF. As DNA, the CDR3 is TGTGCCAGCAGTTTTACCCGGGACAGGGGCAGAAAACTGTTTTTT.

CDR3 residues: CASSPGSLNQPQHF. CDR3 bases: TGTGCCAGCTCACCCGGGAGCCTCAATCAGCCCCAGCATTTT. V is TRBV18 and J is TRBJ1-5, with D uncertain. This CDR3 region has 14 residues. V was trimmed by 3 bases and J by 3 bases, leaving 9 bases between them. In germline, CDR1 is KGHSH, CDR2 LQKENI.

This clone was seen just once. The rearrangement uses TRBV20-1 and TRBJ2-1; D unresolved. CDR3 length: 11 amino acids. The germline gives CDR1 DFQATT, CDR2 SNEGSKA (reference sequence). The ends were cut back, 4 bases at V and 6 bases at J, with 7 bases in the middle. The CDR3 DNA sequence: TGCAGTGCTATTTCTCCCAATGAGCAGTTCTTC. As protein: CSAISPNEQFF.

The V and J genes are TRBV14 and TRBJ2-7, with 8 bases matching TRBD1. Germline CDR1 and CDR2: SGHDN and FVKESK. The V and J ends lost 0 bases and 3 bases, in that order; junction bases with no gene match: 7. The CDR3 consists of 16 residues. This CDR3 reads CASSQDPRDRIYEQYF. CDR3 DNA: TGTGCCAGCAGCCAAGACCCCCGGGACAGGATCTACGAGCAGTACTTC.

This clone turned up a few times. The V gene is TRBV4-1, the J gene TRBJ2-3, with D possibly TRBD2 on 6 matching bases. Germline CDR1 MGHRA, CDR2 YSYEKL. The CDR3 covers 14 residues. V was trimmed by 4 bases and J by 2 bases, leaving 10 bases between them. CDR3 sequence (DNA): TGCGCCAGCAGCCCGGGACTCGTCACAGATACGCAGTATTTT. This encodes CASSPGLVTDTQYF.

The chain uses TRBV7-2 and TRBJ2-1; 7 bases are a match to TRBD2. CDR1 and CDR2 (germline): SGHTA, FQGNSA. Trimming at V came to 6 bases and at J to 7 bases, leaving 12 bases not matched to a gene. The CDR3 is 15 residues long. The CDR3 sequence is CASSSNRLARNEQFF. DNA for the CDR3: TGTGCCAGCAGTTCAAACCGACTAGCAAGGAATGAGCAGTTCTTC.

The rearrangement links TRBV28 to TRBJ2-7; 8 bases line up with TRBD2. CDR1 and CDR2 from the germline V gene are MDHEN and SYDVKM. With V trimmed by 4 bases and J by 1 base, 3 bases remained unmatched. The CDR3 is 14 amino acids. For the CDR3, the DNA is TGTGCCAGCAGTTCCCCTAGCGGGTCCTACGAGCAGTACTTC. Translation gives CASSSPSGSYEQYF.

This clone was picked up a small number of times. This chain's CDR3 is CASSLVGGWEKLFF. DNA for the CDR3: TGCGCCAGCAGCTTGGTTGGGGGCTGGGAAAAACTGTTTTTT. The chain combines TRBV5-1 with TRBJ1-4, with D tentatively TRBD1 (6 bases). Germline V lookup: CDR1 SGHRS, CDR2 YFSETQ. The CDR3 totals 14 residues. Trimming shortened V by 0 bases and J by 8 bases, and 11 bases separated the two germline ends.

Turning to this clone: A junction boundary mismatches the germline segment, possibly from a read error. Different DNA sequences within this sample yield the same CDR3. This sequence joins TRBV4-3 and TRBJ1-1, with D uncertain. CDR3 length: 14 residues. Germline values: CDR1 LGHNA, CDR2 YSLEER. Here the CDR3 DNA reads TGCGCTAGCAGCCAAGAGAATTACGGCACTGAAGCTTTCTTT. Translating gives CASSQENYGTEAFF.